This T cell receptor beta chain was sequenced during a study of cytomegalovirus exposure and HLA in healthy donors. Study-level points and caveats: From TCR beta sequences, most subjects' HLA-A and HLA-B alleles were reportedly predicted accurately.

The CDR3 runs 14 residues. CDR1 and CDR2 (germline): LNHDA, SQIVND (reference sequence). About this clone itself: The antigen is undetermined. Its ends do not fully match the called genes, so a read error is possible.

PCR employed 60 Vbeta and 13 Jbeta primers. Produced via immunoSEQ multiplex PCR; TCRdb's table is partial and in-frame only. Found here are tens of thousands of clones; the top ten clones hold roughly 15%. The TCR sequence derives from a boy younger than 18 in good health and CMV-seronegative. Material for sequencing was PBMCs. This rearrangement joins TRBV19 to TRBJ1-1; 8 bases match TRBD1. CDR3: CASSVDRGNTEAFF. In DNA form, the CDR3 reads TGTGCCAGTAGTGTAGACAGGGGAAACACTGAAGCTTTCTTT.